This entry lists 25 T cell receptor beta chains sequenced from one sample in a study of tissue T cells after allogeneic stem cell transplantation. Produced via immunoSEQ multiplex PCR; TCRdb's table is partial and in-frame only. The table has fewer than 30,000 clones, over 75% seen once. The material was blood, obtained before transplantation. These TCRs come from a woman aged 18-50 years who later had graft-versus-host disease after an allogeneic stem cell transplant.

The rearrangement uses TRBV5-4 and TRBJ1-1, with D possibly being TRBD1 (5 bases). This CDR3 is 14 amino acids long. Deletions cut 0 bases from V and 1 base from J, with 7 bases between. Per germline, CDR1 SGHNT and CDR2 YYREEE (reference sequence). In DNA form, the CDR3 reads TGTGCCAGCAGCTTGGCTAGGGGGAACACTGAAGCTTTCTTT. Translation: CASSLARGNTEAFF.

This chain links TRBV5-1 with TRBJ2-3; either TRBD1 or TRBD2 may supply D (6 bases each). V was clipped by 4 bases and J by 5 bases, with 17 bases between them. Germline CDR1 and CDR2: SGHRS and YFSETQ. The CDR3 loop spans 15 amino acids. The CDR3 DNA reads TGCGCCAGCAGCATGGAGGGGGGCTGGGTAGATACGCAGTATTTT. It yields the protein CASSMEGGWVDTQYF. Looking up the rest from reference TRBV5-1 and TRBJ2-3 gives the full variable domain: KAGVTQTPRYLIKTRGQQVTLSCSPISGHRSVSWYQQTPGQGLQFLFEYFSETQRNKGNFPGRFSGRQFSNSRSEMNVSTLELGDSALYLCASSMEGGWVDTQYFGPGTRLTVL.

V gene TRBV18 combines with J gene TRBJ1-3; unclear D gene. CDR1 KGHSH and CDR2 LQKENI come from the germline V gene. V was cut by 6 bases and J by 2 bases, with 17 bases left in between. This CDR3 has 16 amino acids. The CDR3 coding sequence is TGTGCCAGCTCTCCGCTAGTCCCGGCCCCTGGAAACACCATATATTTT. Its protein is CASSPLVPAPGNTIYF.

This clone is medium-sized. The chain links TRBV4-1 to TRBJ1-5; the D is unclear. This CDR3 has 17 amino acids. V gave up 3 bases and J gave up 3 bases, with 18 bases separating them. Germline V lookup: CDR1 MGHRA, CDR2 YSYEKL. CDR3: CASSHPTGKGINQPQHF. The CDR3 bases are TGCGCCAGCAGCCATCCTACCGGGAAGGGAATCAATCAGCCCCAGCATTTT.

Only a few counts were recorded for this clone. The CDR3 loop is CASSPGSGSPLHF. The CDR3 DNA follows: TGTGCCAGCAGCCCGGGCTCGGGTTCACCCCTCCACTTT. The J gene is TRBJ1-6, the V gene TRBV9; D is uncertain. The CDR3 is made up of 13 amino acids. Germline V gene sequence: CDR1 SGDLS, CDR2 YYNGEE. Trimming took off 4 bases at V and 9 bases at J, with 11 bases between the two ends. Looking up the rest from reference TRBV9 and TRBJ1-6 gives the full variable domain: DSGVTQTPKHLITATGQRVTLRCSPRSGDLSVYWYQQSLDQGLQFLIQYYNGEERAKGNILERFSAQQFPDLHSELNLSSLELGDSALYFCASSPGSGSPLHFGNGTRLTVT.

The chain has TRBV7-2 and TRBJ1-1, with unresolved D. Between the trimmed V and J ends, which lost 2 bases and 0 bases, there was a span of 7 bases. The CDR3 totals 14 residues. Germline CDR1 is SGHTA and CDR2 is FQGNSA. The CDR3: CASSLSGVNTEAFF. Here the CDR3 DNA reads TGTGCCAGCAGCTTATCCGGGGTGAACACTGAAGCTTTCTTT.

This chain uses TRBV11-1 with TRBJ2-1; 13 nucleotides line up with TRBD2. J lost 8 bases, V lost 4 bases, and 5 bases had no gene match. CDR3 size: 15 residues. Germline CDR1 reads SGHAT; CDR2 reads FQDESV (reference sequence). This CDR3 reads CASSWGLAGLDEQFF. The CDR3 DNA reads TGTGCCAGCAGCTGGGGACTAGCGGGGTTGGATGAGCAGTTCTTC.

This chain joins TRBV6-5 and TRBJ2-3, with 7 bases lining up with TRBD2. Germline CDR1 is MNHEY and CDR2 is SVGAGI. Unmatched junction bases numbered 6, after V lost 2 bases and J lost 4 bases. The CDR3 runs 15 residues. DNA for the CDR3: TGTGCCAGCAGTTACACGTGGGGGGGGTCAGATACGCAGTATTTT. Protein sequence: CASSYTWGGSDTQYF.

V is TRBV5-1 and J is TRBJ2-1; 7 positions agree with TRBD1. Germline CDR1 and CDR2: SGHRS and YFSETQ. The CDR3 runs 16 residues. The ends lost 0 bases at V and 2 bases at J; junction bases unmatched: 5. The CDR3 reads CASSLGVGGAYNEQFF. In nucleotides, the CDR3 is TGCGCCAGCAGCTTGGGGGTAGGGGGCGCCTACAATGAGCAGTTCTTC.

The J gene is TRBJ2-2, the V gene TRBV11-2; D not certain. V lost 2 bases and J 8 bases, leaving 12 bases between the germline ends. Germline V gene sequence: CDR1 SGHAT, CDR2 FQNNGV. This CDR3 contains 14 residues. CDR3 DNA sequence: TGTGCCAGCAGCTTAAACCCCCCGGCAGGGGAGCTGTTTTTT. It codes for CASSLNPPAGELFF.

This chain links TRBV30 with TRBJ1-6; TRBD1 matches at 7 bases. Germline CDR1 is GTSNPN and CDR2 is SVGIG (reference sequence). This CDR3 has 15 amino acids. Unmatched junction bases numbered 11, after V lost 2 bases and J lost 10 bases. The DNA of the CDR3 is TGTGCCTGGAGTACCTCCTCGACAGGGCGATCACCCCTCCACTTT. Residues: CAWSTSSTGRSPLHF.

This chain uses TRBV2 with TRBJ2-1, with D possibly being TRBD2 (5 bases). This CDR3 contains 13 residues. V lost 7 bases, J lost 3 bases, and 10 bases lay in between. The germline V gene encodes CDR1 SNHLY and CDR2 FYNNEI. This chain's CDR3 is CASTSHGYNEQFF. Here the CDR3 DNA reads TGTGCCAGCACTAGCCATGGCTACAATGAGCAGTTCTTC.

V and J are TRBV5-1 and TRBJ2-2; tentatively, D is TRBD1 (5 bases). Looked up from germline, CDR1 is SGHRS and CDR2 is YFSETQ. CDR3 length equals 17 residues. V lost 1 base to trimming and J lost 5 bases, with 18 bases between them. The CDR3 nucleotides are TGCGCCAGCAGCTTGAGTAGTGGCAGGGCCATAACCGGGGAGCTGTTTTTT. Amino acid sequence: CASSLSSGRAITGELFF.

The rearrangement links TRBV2 to TRBJ2-3; no firm D call. V was shortened by 6 bases and J by 8 bases, with 12 bases between the two germline ends. This CDR3 is 12 amino acids long. Germline CDR1 is SNHLY and CDR2 is FYNNEI. The DNA of the CDR3 is TGTGCCAGCAGACCACTCCACGGTACGCAGTATTTT. Translated: CASRPLHGTQYF.

The chain is built from TRBV27 and TRBJ2-3; no firm D call. In germline, CDR1 is MNHEY, CDR2 SMNVEV (reference sequence). V dropped 2 bases and J dropped 6 bases, with 9 bases sitting between them. This CDR3 spans 13 amino acids. As DNA, the CDR3 is TGTGCCAGCAGTTTAAGCCCGCGGGATACGCAGTATTTT. It codes for CASSLSPRDTQYF.

This chain joins TRBV5-1 and TRBJ1-5; D is undetermined. The V end lost 0 bases, the J end lost 1 base, and 8 bases lay between the germline ends. CDR1 is SGHRS, CDR2 YFSETQ, per germline. The CDR3 runs to 15 residues. CDR3 sequence reads: CASSLGSASNQPQHF. In DNA form, the CDR3 reads TGCGCCAGCAGCTTGGGCAGTGCGAGCAATCAGCCCCAGCATTTT.

The chain is built from TRBV5-6 and TRBJ1-2, with D perhaps matching TRBD1 (5 bases). Germline V lookup: CDR1 SGHDT, CDR2 YYEEEE. V gave up 4 bases and J gave up 0 bases, with 22 bases separating them. The CDR3 has 18 amino acids. CDR3 in DNA: TGTGCCAGCAGCCCGAGAAAAGGGACTGCATACCCTAACTATGGCTACACCTTC. Its translation is CASSPRKGTAYPNYGYTF.

The genes are TRBV6-5 and TRBJ2-7; 9 bases fit TRBD2. The V gene end was trimmed by 8 bases and the J gene end by 4 bases; junction bases not matched to a gene: 9. The CDR3 runs 14 residues. Germline loops: CDR1 MNHEY, CDR2 SVGAGI. The CDR3 region has the DNA TGTGCCAGCCGAAGCGGGGGGAGGGTGTACGAGCAGTACTTC. It encodes CASRSGGRVYEQYF.

The gene calls are TRBV30 and TRBJ1-2, with 8 bases identical to TRBD1. The junction had 5 bases not matched to a gene; V was cut back by 0 bases and J by 8 bases. Germline V gene data show CDR1 as GTSNPN and CDR2 as SVGIG (reference sequence). The CDR3 extends over 13 amino acids. CDR3 in DNA: TGTGCCTGGAGTGTACAGGGGGATAGGGGCTACACCTTC. The encoded protein is CAWSVQGDRGYTF.

This sequence joins TRBV12-5 and TRBJ1-5, with 12 bases aligning to TRBD1. V lost 1 base and J lost 4; bases outside the gene matches: 8. CDR1 is LGHNT, CDR2 FRNRAP, per germline. The CDR3 has 18 residues. The CDR3 DNA follows: TGTGCTAGTGGTTTGGGGTGGGGACAGGGGGCAGGGAATCAGCCCCAGCATTTT. This translates into CASGLGWGQGAGNQPQHF.

The chain employs TRBV7-9 and TRBJ2-1, with D unclear. This CDR3 is built from 16 residues. The V gene's germline CDR1 is SEHNR and CDR2 FQNEAQ (reference sequence). V was pared by 5 bases and J by 0 bases, with 14 bases between. The CDR3 nucleotides are TGTGCCAGCAGCCCCGCCACTGACCGCTCCTACAATGAGCAGTTCTTC. Residues: CASSPATDRSYNEQFF.

The CDR3 sequence: CASSPGEGFSYEQYF. The DNA of the CDR3 is TGTGCCAGCAGCCCGGGAGAAGGTTTCTCCTACGAGCAGTACTTC. The V gene is TRBV5-4, the J gene TRBJ2-7, with D perhaps TRBD2 (6 bases). V gave up 4 bases and J gave up 0 bases, with 14 bases separating them. Germline V gene data show CDR1 as SGHNT and CDR2 as YYREEE (reference sequence). CDR3 length: 15 residues.

The chain combines TRBV18 with TRBJ1-1, with unresolved D. The CDR3 has 15 amino acids. Germline CDR1 reads KGHSH; CDR2 reads LQKENI. V lost 3 bases and J lost 7, with 18 bases in between. The CDR3 nucleotides are TGTGCCAGCTCACCGATATATCTCGGACCTATTGAAGCTTTCTTT. Its protein product is CASSPIYLGPIEAFF.

V gene TRBV7-8 combines with J gene TRBJ1-5; D ambiguous. Germline V gene data show CDR1 as SGHVS and CDR2 as FQNEAQ. This CDR3 comprises 14 residues. The V end was cut by 5 bases, the J end by 1 base, with 9 bases between. CDR3 DNA sequence: TGTGCCAGCAGCCCAAGGTTGAGCAATCAGCCCCAGCATTTT. Residues: CASSPRLSNQPQHF.

This clone was seen a handful of times. The rearrangement uses TRBV6-4 and TRBJ1-5, with TRBD1 identical over 10 bases. The CDR3 sequence is 15 residues long. Germline V CDR1 and CDR2: MRHNA, SNTAGT. V was pared by 2 bases and J by 2 bases, with 0 bases of the junction left unmatched. CDR3: CASSDGTGGNQPQHF. CDR3 bases: TGTGCCAGCAGTGACGGGACAGGGGGCAATCAGCCCCAGCATTTT.